Shown below are 25 T cell receptor beta chains from a single sample sequenced in a study of blood T cell repertoires in COVID-19 (dated by TCRdb to the early 2020s). The library was generated by the immunoSEQ multiplex PCR assay. TCRdb obtained this table from immuneACCESS and retained in-frame rearrangements with V and J assigned. These tables miss some clones; where compared with another copy, unresolved V genes account for less than half of the shortfall, and the remainder is unexplained. This sample comprises 72,000 or so clones, 86% of them detected only once. Of the sample, around 12% falls within the top ten clones. Sequenced material: peripheral blood. These receptors originate from a woman aged 55-69 years with acute or convalescent COVID-19.

CDR3: CASRRGRTPATDTQYF. CDR3 DNA: TGTGCCAGTAGGAGAGGGCGTACCCCCGCCACAGATACGCAGTATTTT. The chain has TRBV19 and TRBJ2-3; TRBD2 might be the D (5 bases). CDR1 is LNHDA and CDR2 is SQIVND in the germline V gene (reference sequence). Trimming left V 6 bases short and J 2 bases short, with 18 bases between. The CDR3 sequence is 16 residues long.

The V and J genes are TRBV19 and TRBJ2-1; the match to TRBD2 covers 12 bases. CDR1 LNHDA and CDR2 SQIVND come from the germline V gene (reference sequence). V dropped 3 bases and J dropped 13; count of bases not matched to a gene: 10. CDR3 length: 15 residues. Here the CDR3 reads CASSIASGGAGAQFF. The CDR3 bases are TGTGCCAGTAGTATCGCTAGCGGGGGGGCCGGGGCCCAGTTCTTC.

The chain links TRBV18 to TRBJ2-2, with D perhaps TRBD2 (5 bases). This CDR3 is 17 amino acids long. Germline V gene lookup returns CDR1 KGHSH and CDR2 LQKENI. V lost 2 bases and J 0 bases, leaving 13 bases between the germline ends. The CDR3 bases are TGTGCCAGCTCACCAAGCGGCGAAGGCACGAACACCGGGGAGCTGTTTTTT. This sequence encodes CASSPSGEGTNTGELFF.

The chain combines TRBV12-5 with TRBJ2-5; D not resolved. V lost 7 bases, J lost 4 bases, and 16 bases lay in between. Germline V gene data show CDR1 as LGHNT and CDR2 as FRNRAP. This CDR3 contains 14 residues. The CDR3: CASAPGETLETQYF. The CDR3 DNA sequence: TGTGCTAGTGCCCCCGGAGAGACCCTAGAGACCCAGTACTTC.

The chain uses TRBV5-1 and TRBJ1-6, with TRBD1 matching 8 bases. The CDR3 extends over 14 amino acids. Germline trimming cut 7 bases from V and 7 bases from J; bases unmatched to any gene: 7. Germline CDR1 SGHRS, CDR2 YFSETQ. The CDR3 is CASQTGAGNSPLHF. The CDR3 nucleotides read TGCGCCAGCCAGACAGGGGCCGGGAATTCACCCCTCCACTTT.

The rearrangement links TRBV7-9 to TRBJ1-2, with no clear D. This CDR3 is built from 13 residues. CDR1 is SEHNR and CDR2 is FQNEAQ in the germline V gene (reference sequence). Trimming removed 6 bases at V and 4 bases at J, with 12 bases between. The CDR3 here is CASRDRDGYGYTF. DNA for the CDR3: TGTGCCAGCAGGGACCGGGATGGCTATGGCTACACCTTC.

This clone was recorded only once. The chain has TRBV27 and TRBJ1-1; D call uncertain. This CDR3 contains 14 residues. Germline-derived CDR1 and CDR2 are MNHEY and SMNVEV (reference sequence). V dropped 10 bases and J dropped 5 bases, with 20 bases sitting between them. The CDR3 here is CATKERGVRTEAFF. CDR3 sequence (DNA): TGTGCCACCAAGGAACGGGGTGTTAGGACTGAAGCTTTCTTT.

The rearrangement joins TRBV28 to TRBJ1-1; D may be TRBD1 (6 bases). Germline assignment: CDR1 MDHEN and CDR2 SYDVKM. Trimming pared 6 bases from V and 4 bases from J, leaving 15 bases between. This CDR3 region has 14 residues. The CDR3 reads CASRGGGRVTEAFF. The CDR3 DNA sequence: TGTGCCAGCAGGGGAGGGGGTCGGGTCACTGAAGCTTTCTTT.

The gene calls are TRBV27 and TRBJ1-5; unclear D gene. Deletions cut 8 bases from V and 3 bases from J, with 8 bases between. In germline, CDR1 is MNHEY, CDR2 SMNVEV (reference sequence). The CDR3 extends over 12 amino acids. The CDR3, as DNA: TGTGCCAGCGGGCAAATCAATCAGCCCCAGCATTTT. Amino acids: CASGQINQPQHF.

The CDR3 loop reads CATWDRESSYNEQFF. The CDR3 nucleotides are TGTGCCACATGGGACAGGGAGAGCTCCTACAATGAGCAGTTCTTC. J is TRBJ2-1 and V is TRBV6-5, with 9 nucleotides matching TRBD1. Germline CDR1 is MNHEY and CDR2 is SVGAGI. The CDR3 extends over 15 amino acids. V lost 10 bases to trimming and J lost 0 bases; unmatched junction nucleotides: 7.

The chain recombines TRBV4-1 with TRBJ2-3; 11 bases fit TRBD2. The V gene's germline CDR1 is MGHRA and CDR2 YSYEKL. The CDR3 spans 17 residues. Trimming removed 0 bases from V and 3 bases from J; junction bases left unmatched: 5. The CDR3 protein is CASSQEPLAGVTDTQYF. CDR3 sequence (DNA): TGCGCCAGCAGCCAAGAGCCACTAGCGGGGGTGACAGATACGCAGTATTTT.

The V gene is TRBV5-4, the J gene TRBJ2-6, with no clear D. Germline CDR1 reads SGHNT; CDR2 reads YYREEE (reference sequence). The CDR3 is 16 residues long. V was cut by 0 bases and J by 0 bases, with 7 bases left in between. CDR3 in amino acids: CASSLGQVSGANVLTF. The CDR3 DNA sequence: TGTGCCAGCAGCTTGGGGCAAGTCTCTGGGGCCAACGTCCTGACTTTC.

The gene calls are TRBV6-6 and TRBJ2-3; 11 bases agree with TRBD2. V dropped 7 bases and J dropped 6; count of bases not matched to a gene: 6. This CDR3 contains 14 residues. Germline CDR1 MNHNY, CDR2 SVGAGI (reference sequence). The CDR3 sequence is CASIRLAGMDTQYF. The CDR3 coding sequence is TGTGCCAGCATCAGACTAGCGGGGATGGATACGCAGTATTTT.

The V call is TRBV7-8, the J call TRBJ1-4, with 12 bases fitting TRBD1. The CDR3 runs 16 residues. Germline V gives CDR1 SGHVS, CDR2 FQNEAQ. The V and J ends lost 1 base and 8 bases, in that order; junction bases with no gene match: 5. The DNA of the CDR3 is TGTGCCAGCAGCTTAGTCGGGACAGGGGGCTCGGAAAAACTGTTTTTT. Residues: CASSLVGTGGSEKLFF. Full variable domain (remainder filled in from reference TRBV7-8 and TRBJ1-4): GAGVSQSPRYKVAKRGQDVALRCDPISGHVSLFWYQQALGQGPEFLTYFQNEAQLDKSGLPSDRFFAERPEGSVSTLKIQRTQQEDSAVYLCASSLVGTGGSEKLFFGSGTQLSVL.

The chain uses TRBV10-3 and TRBJ1-3, with D perhaps TRBD1 (6 bases). Trimming took off 0 bases at V and 4 bases at J, with 13 bases between the two ends. The CDR3 runs 16 residues. Looked up from germline, CDR1 is ENHRY and CDR2 is SYGVKD. CDR3 coding DNA: TGTGCCATCAGTGAGTCGATGGGGGCCGGCGGAAACACCATATATTTT. Translated: CAISESMGAGGNTIYF.

CDR3 residues: CASSVGSSGRGGYTF. The CDR3 coding sequence is TGTGCCAGCAGCGTCGGTAGCTCAGGGCGAGGTGGCTACACCTTC. This rearrangement joins TRBV9 to TRBJ1-2, with a weak D call TRBD1 (5 bases). V lost 2 bases to trimming and J lost 7 bases, with 18 bases between them. In germline, CDR1 is SGDLS, CDR2 YYNGEE. The CDR3 consists of 15 residues.

This clone turned up a few times. The V call is TRBV7-9, the J call TRBJ2-3; unclear D gene. CDR1 and CDR2 (germline): SEHNR, FQNEAQ (reference sequence). The CDR3 is 15 residues long. V gave up 5 bases and J gave up 2 bases, with 14 bases separating them. CDR3 in DNA: TGTGCCAGCAGCCCGGCGGTTCGATCCACAGATACGCAGTATTTT. Amino acids: CASSPAVRSTDTQYF.

The count of this clone is one. CDR3 in DNA: TGTGCCAGCAGCCCCGAGAGGGAAGAGACCCAGTACTTC. This translates into CASSPEREETQYF. The chain carries TRBV5-4 and TRBJ2-5, with TRBD2 as a possible D gene (5 bases). The V gene's germline CDR1 is SGHNT and CDR2 YYREEE (reference sequence). The CDR3 has 13 residues. Between the trimmed V and J ends, which lost 4 bases and 3 bases, there was a span of 10 bases. Using reference TRBV5-4 and TRBJ2-5 for the parts outside the CDR3, the full variable domain is ETGVTQSPTHLIKTRGQQVTLRCSSQSGHNTVSWYQQALGQGPQFIFQYYREEENGRGNFPPRFSGLQFPNYSSELNVNALELDDSALYLCASSPEREETQYFGPGTRLLVL.

The chain links TRBV6-5 to TRBJ1-6; D is perhaps TRBD1 (5 bases). Trimming pared 9 bases from V and 19 bases from J, leaving 25 bases between. The V gene's germline CDR1 is MNHEY and CDR2 SVGAGI. This CDR3 spans 13 amino acids. Here the CDR3 DNA reads TGTGCCAGTAAACCGGGGGAACCGATCCCAGAGCACTTT. Amino acid sequence: CASKPGEPIPEHF.

This clone showed up just a few times. The chain recombines TRBV28 with TRBJ2-1, with D possibly TRBD1 on 6 matching bases. The germline V gene has CDR1 MDHEN and CDR2 SYDVKM. The CDR3 sequence is 17 residues long. Trimming took 4 bases from V and 1 from J, leaving 17 bases between them. In nucleotides, the CDR3 is TGTGCCAGCAGTTCCGCCGGCAGGGGTGAATCCTACAATGAGCAGTTCTTC. Translating gives CASSSAGRGESYNEQFF.

The chain combines TRBV5-1 with TRBJ2-7; 8 bases are a match to TRBD2. Per the germline V gene, CDR1 is SGHRS and CDR2 is YFSETQ. The CDR3 consists of 16 residues. The junction had 10 bases not matched to a gene; V was cut back by 4 bases and J by 1 base. This CDR3 reads CASSPDRLARSYEQYF. CDR3 nucleotide sequence: TGCGCCAGCAGCCCCGATCGACTAGCGCGATCCTACGAGCAGTACTTC.

The gene calls are TRBV6-4 and TRBJ2-1, with TRBD2 identical over 15 bases. V shed 3 bases and J 15 bases; nucleotides not matched to a gene: 6. Germline V CDR1 and CDR2: MRHNA, SNTAGT. The CDR3 is 14 residues long. CDR3 sequence (DNA): TGTGCCAGCAGTGAAGGACTAGCGGGGGGGCCGGCGTTCTTC. This encodes CASSEGLAGGPAFF.

This clone was found once. V usage is TRBV12-5 and J usage is TRBJ1-5; tentative D call: TRBD1 (5 bases). The germline gives CDR1 LGHNT, CDR2 FRNRAP. CDR3 length: 15 amino acids. The V end lost 2 bases, the J end lost 1 base, and 9 bases lay between the germline ends. The CDR3 protein is CASGLTGGSNQPQHF. The CDR3 region has the DNA TGTGCTAGTGGTTTGACCGGGGGGAGCAATCAGCCCCAGCATTTT.

This chain links TRBV2 with TRBJ1-2; 9 positions match TRBD1. The length of the CDR3 is 15 residues. Per the germline V gene, CDR1 is SNHLY and CDR2 is FYNNEI. Germline trimming cut 4 bases from V and 3 bases from J; bases unmatched to any gene: 6. The CDR3 spells CASSAGQGTYYGYTF. The CDR3 coding sequence is TGTGCCAGCAGTGCCGGACAGGGGACTTACTATGGCTACACCTTC.

The chain combines TRBV27 with TRBJ2-7, with D perhaps TRBD2 (6 bases). V dropped 2 bases and J dropped 6 bases, with 20 bases sitting between them. Germline CDR1 is MNHEY and CDR2 is SMNVEV (reference sequence). The CDR3 has 16 residues. CDR3 sequence (DNA): TGTGCCAGCAGTTTAGGGGGGTACGCGGAGAGGGGCGAGCAGTACTTC. Encoded protein: CASSLGGYAERGEQYF.